The TCR beta chain described here comes from a study of blood T cell repertoires in COVID-19. The overall study: Specimens from acute and convalescent COVID-19 originated in the United States, Italy and Spain. T cells, B-cell-depleted T cells, or PBMCs supplied cDNA or gDNA.

Original data processing: Reference gene primer amplification in the assay estimated nucleated cell counts. This table comes from immunoSEQ multiplex PCR, and its TCRdb copy is limited to in-frame clones, with some not included. V and J calls and clone size are copied from that table; D and trimming were computed from the DNA. The repertoire holds about 290,000 clones, approximately 80% seen once, with around 4% in the top ten. V lost 1 base and J lost 2; bases outside the gene matches: 5. Germline CDR1 and CDR2: MGHRA and YSYEKL. The CDR3 runs 17 residues. Sequencing input: peripheral blood. The origin of this receptor is a woman between 45 and 60 years old with active or convalescent COVID-19. This chain connects TRBV4-1 to TRBJ1-6, with 7 bases that match TRBD1. The CDR3 spells CASSQAPTGAYNSPLHF. The CDR3 nucleotides read TGCGCCAGCAGCCAAGCCCCCACAGGGGCCTATAATTCACCCCTCCACTTT.